Shown below are 28 T cell receptor beta chains from a single sample sequenced in a study of cytomegalovirus exposure and HLA in healthy donors (dated 2017 in TCRdb). Library preparation used the immunoSEQ multiplex PCR assay. For the multiplex PCR, a mixture combining 60 forward primers for TCR Vbeta segments and 13 reverse primers for TCR Jbeta segments was used. TCRdb's version of the immuneACCESS table is confined to in-frame rearrangements and falls short of the full clone set. An unresolved V gene accounts for under half of the shortfall where checked; the remainder is of unknown origin. The sample table contains about 160,000 clones; only one count was recorded for around 75% of them. The leading ten clones occupy 2.5% to 3% of the sample. The sample comprised PBMCs. The origin of the receptors is a woman aged 50 to 60 in good health and CMV-seropositive.

V and J are TRBV13 and TRBJ2-5; 7 nucleotides line up with TRBD1. With the DNA end fitting TRBJ2-7 better, the J assignment may be wrong. The CDR3 covers 14 residues. From germline, CDR1 is PRHDT and CDR2 FYEKMQ (reference sequence). CDR3 DNA sequence: TGTGCCAGCAGCTCGGACAGGAATTCCTACGAGCAGTACTTC. This sequence encodes CASSSDRNSYEQYF.

The rearrangement uses TRBV7-9 and TRBJ1-6; unclear D gene. Germline lookup yields CDR1 SEHNR and CDR2 FQNEAQ (reference sequence). The V gene lost 6 bases and the J gene lost 7 bases, with 13 bases spanning the gap. This CDR3 is 14 amino acids long. CDR3 DNA sequence: TGTGCCAGCAGGCCGGTCGGGAGAAATTCACCCCTCCACTTT. Its protein product is CASRPVGRNSPLHF.

This clone was counted only a few times. This rearrangement joins TRBV9 to TRBJ1-1; the D gene is possibly TRBD1 (6 bases). Germline V gives CDR1 SGDLS, CDR2 YYNGEE. The CDR3 contains 13 residues. Trimming left V 1 base short and J 10 bases short, with 14 bases between. CDR3 region: CASSVNRDSVAFF. CDR3 nucleotides: TGTGCCAGCAGCGTAAACAGGGATTCTGTAGCTTTCTTT. Using reference TRBV9 and TRBJ1-1 for the parts outside the CDR3, the full variable domain is DSGVTQTPKHLITATGQRVTLRCSPRSGDLSVYWYQQSLDQGLQFLIQYYNGEERAKGNILERFSAQQFPDLHSELNLSSLELGDSALYFCASSVNRDSVAFFGQGTRLTVV.

The chain is built from TRBV12-5 and TRBJ2-1; TRBD2 aligns across 15 bases. This CDR3 region has 15 residues. The trim removed 4 bases at V and 12 bases at J, leaving 7 bases unmatched. Germline V gene lookup returns CDR1 LGHNT and CDR2 FRNRAP. CDR3 in DNA: TGTGCTAGTGGTTCCGGACTAGCGGGGGGGCATCGGCAGTTCTTC. The encoded protein is CASGSGLAGGHRQFF.

DNA of the CDR3: TGTGCCAGCAGCTTAGGGGGGAGACAGGGACCTCAGTACTTC. It encodes CASSLGGRQGPQYF. This chain connects TRBV7-9 to TRBJ2-7; 7 nucleotides agree with TRBD1. Germline V gene lookup returns CDR1 SEHNR and CDR2 FQNEAQ (reference sequence). Losses at the gene ends were 1 base for V and 10 bases for J; bases not matched to a gene: 10. The CDR3 is 14 residues long. Filled out from reference TRBV7-9 and TRBJ2-7, the complete variable domain reads DTGVSQNPRHKITKRGQNVTFRCDPISEHNRLYWYRQTLGQGPEFLTYFQNEAQLEKSRLLSDRFSAERPKGSFSTLEIQRTEQGDSAMYLCASSLGGRQGPQYFGPGTRLTVT.

There are a few counts of this clone. The gene calls are TRBV7-8 and TRBJ1-1; D is uncertain. The germline CDR1 and CDR2 sequences are SGHVS and FQNEAQ. The CDR3 spans 14 residues. V was cut by 5 bases and J by 3 bases, with 13 bases left in between. CDR3 sequence: CASSHVLEDTEAFF. DNA for the CDR3: TGTGCCAGCAGCCATGTATTAGAGGACACTGAAGCTTTCTTT.

J is TRBJ1-2 and V is TRBV5-1; 10 bases match TRBD1. Germline-derived CDR1 and CDR2 are SGHRS and YFSETQ. V lost 4 bases to trimming and J lost 5 bases; unmatched junction nucleotides: 5. The CDR3 covers 14 residues. The CDR3, as DNA: TGCGCCAGCAGCGTCGGGACAGGGGCTTATGGCTACACCTTC. This codes for CASSVGTGAYGYTF.

The chain employs TRBV6-1 and TRBJ1-2; D not certain. V was clipped by 2 bases and J by 10 bases, with 8 bases between them. The V gene's germline CDR1 is MNHNS and CDR2 SASEGT. This CDR3 region has 11 residues. The CDR3 loop reads CASSERVDYTF. The DNA for the CDR3 is TGTGCCAGCAGTGAACGCGTTGACTACACCTTC.

In the case of this clone: This same CDR3 is encoded by further DNA sequences in the sample. CDR3 coding DNA: TGTGCCAGCAGACCTCGACTGGGGGCCGACGAGCAGTACTTC. This translates into CASRPRLGADEQYF. J is TRBJ2-7 and V is TRBV6-6; TRBD1 is a possible D gene (6 bases). Germline-derived CDR1 and CDR2 are MNHNY and SVGAGI (reference sequence). The CDR3 length is 14 residues. V shed 6 bases and J shed 5 bases, with 17 bases lying between them.

Here the CDR3 DNA reads TGTGCCAGCACCCAGAGGGGGTCTGGCTACACCTTC. Encoded protein: CASTQRGSGYTF. The chain is built from TRBV6-6 and TRBJ1-2; possibly TRBD1 for D (6 bases). The length of the CDR3 is 12 residues. Germline values: CDR1 MNHNY, CDR2 SVGAGI (reference sequence). The V end lost 7 bases, the J end lost 7 bases, and 13 bases lay between the germline ends.

Points on this clone: The sample holds other DNA sequences that translate to the same CDR3. The rearrangement uses TRBV5-5 and TRBJ2-7; possible D gene TRBD1, 5 bases. V lost 5 bases and J lost 6, with 12 bases in between. Germline-derived CDR1 and CDR2 are SGHKS and YYEKEE (reference sequence). CDR3 length: 12 amino acids. This CDR3 is CASSTTGPEQYF. The CDR3 DNA reads TGTGCCAGCAGTACAACAGGTCCCGAGCAGTACTTC.

This clone was seen only a few times. The chain joins TRBV7-9 to TRBJ1-1; TRBD1 agrees at 7 bases. V lost 2 bases and J lost 0; bases outside the gene matches: 12. The CDR3 contains 18 residues. Germline V gives CDR1 SEHNR, CDR2 FQNEAQ (reference sequence). The CDR3 DNA follows: TGTGCCAGCAGCTTATTGGCAGGTACAGGGGTCATGAACACTGAAGCTTTCTTT. It translates to CASSLLAGTGVMNTEAFF.

J is TRBJ1-1 and V is TRBV6-6; D might be TRBD1 (6 bases). This CDR3 has 14 amino acids. In germline, CDR1 is MNHNY, CDR2 SVGAGI (reference sequence). Trimming took 2 bases from V and 7 from J, leaving 14 bases between them. The CDR3 loop reads CASSYGGGSVEAFF. The CDR3, as DNA: TGTGCCAGCAGTTACGGGGGCGGATCGGTTGAAGCTTTCTTT.

Written as DNA, the CDR3 is TGTGCCAGCAGCTTAGGTCGGGGCTCCTACGAGCAGTACTTC. Amino acids: CASSLGRGSYEQYF. The chain is built from TRBV7-2 and TRBJ2-7; D may be TRBD2 (5 bases). This CDR3 contains 14 residues. V was trimmed by 1 base and J by 0 bases, leaving 7 bases between them. Per germline, CDR1 SGHTA and CDR2 FQGNSA.

The chain is built from TRBV20-1 and TRBJ1-2, with D perhaps TRBD1 (6 bases). Looked up from germline, CDR1 is DFQATT and CDR2 is SNEGSKA (reference sequence). V lost 2 bases and J 10 bases, leaving 11 bases between the germline ends. This CDR3 has 11 residues. DNA of the CDR3: TGCAGTGCTAGAACAGGGTGGGACTACACCTTC. Its translation is CSARTGWDYTF.

This clone has a handful of counts. The chain joins TRBV27 to TRBJ2-7; D call uncertain. Trimming left V 3 bases short and J 0 bases short, with 6 bases between. The CDR3 has 13 amino acids. Germline V gene lookup returns CDR1 MNHEY and CDR2 SMNVEV (reference sequence). The CDR3: CASSFVDSYEQYF. Here the CDR3 DNA reads TGTGCCAGCAGTTTCGTAGACTCCTACGAGCAGTACTTC.

The J gene is TRBJ2-1, the V gene TRBV5-8, with 7 bases aligning to TRBD1. CDR1 is SGHTS, CDR2 YDEGEE, per germline. V was clipped by 4 bases and J by 0 bases; unmatched bases: 4. This CDR3 contains 15 residues. This chain's CDR3 is CASSMGQSSYNEQFF. CDR3 bases: TGTGCCAGCAGCATGGGACAGAGCTCCTACAATGAGCAGTTCTTC.

This chain connects TRBV10-3 to TRBJ2-1, with 13 bases matching TRBD2. Trimming removed 3 bases from V and 7 bases from J; junction bases left unmatched: 6. CDR1 is ENHRY, CDR2 SYGVKD, per germline. The CDR3 spans 16 residues. CDR3 region: CAISETSGGAENEQFF. CDR3 bases: TGTGCCATCAGTGAAACTAGCGGGGGGGCGGAGAATGAGCAGTTCTTC.

This clone was detected only a few times. V gene TRBV4-1 combines with J gene TRBJ1-2; 8 bases align to TRBD1. This CDR3 is built from 15 residues. Germline loops: CDR1 MGHRA, CDR2 YSYEKL. V was pared by 3 bases and J by 5 bases, with 8 bases of the junction left unmatched. This CDR3 reads CASSQGIQGDYGYTF. CDR3 DNA sequence: TGCGCCAGCAGCCAGGGAATACAGGGGGATTATGGCTACACCTTC.

This clone was counted between two and nine times. The chain joins TRBV2 to TRBJ1-5, with a tentative D call TRBD1 (6 bases). This CDR3 comprises 12 residues. The germline CDR1 and CDR2 sequences are SNHLY and FYNNEI. V gave up 6 bases and J gave up 6 bases, with 9 bases separating them. The CDR3: CASRQGLQPQHF. For the CDR3, the DNA is TGTGCCAGCAGACAGGGTCTTCAGCCCCAGCATTTT.

The gene calls are TRBV6-5 and TRBJ1-1; no reliable D call. Trimming stripped 7 bases from V and 11 bases from J, with 23 bases between. CDR3 length: 14 amino acids. Germline lookup yields CDR1 MNHEY and CDR2 SVGAGI. CDR3 protein: CASTSLVTVGRAFF. In nucleotides, the CDR3 is TGTGCCAGCACTTCCCTAGTAACAGTGGGGAGGGCTTTCTTT.

This rearrangement joins TRBV7-6 to TRBJ2-7; D is possibly TRBD1 (6 bases). This CDR3 contains 15 residues. Trimming left V 1 base short and J 2 bases short, with 12 bases between. The germline V gene encodes CDR1 SGHVS and CDR2 FNYEAQ. CDR3 sequence: CASSLGQGFAYEQYF. The CDR3 nucleotides read TGTGCCAGCAGCTTAGGTCAGGGGTTCGCCTACGAGCAGTACTTC.

CDR3 sequence: CASSSTSGANTGELFF. Here the CDR3 DNA reads TGCGCCAGCAGTTCCACTAGCGGGGCCAACACCGGGGAGCTGTTTTTT. This chain joins TRBV4-1 and TRBJ2-2, with 10 bases matching TRBD2. Germline lookup yields CDR1 MGHRA and CDR2 YSYEKL. The CDR3 covers 16 residues. Trimming cost V 6 bases and J 2 bases; bases outside gene matches: 6.

V usage is TRBV5-1 and J usage is TRBJ1-4, with D possibly matching TRBD1 (5 bases). The CDR3 has 15 amino acids. From germline, CDR1 is SGHRS and CDR2 YFSETQ. Trimming removed 1 base from V and 7 bases from J, with 14 bases in between. CDR3 residues: CASSLSVGRGEKLFF. CDR3 sequence (DNA): TGCGCCAGCAGCTTGAGCGTGGGGAGGGGTGAAAAACTGTTTTTT. The variable domain in full, with the rest retrieved from reference TRBV5-1 and TRBJ1-4, is KAGVTQTPRYLIKTRGQQVTLSCSPISGHRSVSWYQQTPGQGLQFLFEYFSETQRNKGNFPGRFSGRQFSNSRSEMNVSTLELGDSALYLCASSLSVGRGEKLFFGSGTQLSVL.

The V and J genes are TRBV6-5 and TRBJ2-1; weak D call: TRBD1 (5 bases). This CDR3 region has 15 residues. Germline CDR1 reads MNHEY; CDR2 reads SVGAGI. V lost 6 bases, J lost 1 base, and 13 bases lay in between. The CDR3 nucleotides are TGTGCCAGCAGAACCTTGGGGCAATCCTACAATGAGCAGTTCTTC. This translates into CASRTLGQSYNEQFF.

The rearrangement links TRBV9 to TRBJ2-5; TRBD2 matches at 10 bases. The CDR3 has 14 amino acids. Trimming removed 3 bases from V and 3 bases from J; junction bases left unmatched: 2. Germline values: CDR1 SGDLS, CDR2 YYNGEE. The CDR3 DNA reads as TGTGCCAGCAGCGGTAGCGGGGGGAAAGAGACCCAGTACTTC. Its protein product is CASSGSGGKETQYF.

The V and J genes are TRBV7-2 and TRBJ1-1; D possibly corresponds to TRBD1 (6 bases). The germline V and J ends were trimmed by 1 base and 2 bases, with 11 bases remaining between them. CDR1 SGHTA and CDR2 FQGNSA come from the germline V gene. The CDR3 contains 15 residues. CDR3 loop: CASSLGSGANTEAFF. The CDR3 DNA is TGTGCCAGCAGCTTAGGGTCAGGGGCAAACACTGAAGCTTTCTTT.

The rearrangement joins TRBV5-1 to TRBJ2-7, with D possibly TRBD1 on 5 matching bases. The CDR3 is 15 residues long. Germline V gene lookup returns CDR1 SGHRS and CDR2 YFSETQ. With 1 base removed from V and 5 bases from J, the gap between germline ends came to 16 bases. The CDR3 DNA reads as TGCGCCAGCAGCTTGAACGCCAGGGCGGTAGACGAGCAGTACTTC. It yields the protein CASSLNARAVDEQYF.